This T cell receptor beta chain emerged from a study of T cells after yellow fever vaccination. Study-level points and caveats: Subsequent to the booster, the majority of primary-vaccination clones reappeared (under 98% CD4, around 85% CD8). Though it reached lower strength, the secondary response hit its peak faster, day 5 versus 15.

MiXCR, applied by TCRdb to the 5' RACE reads, yields one record per CDR3 protein. The table includes just under 600,000 distinct CDR3 sequences, 13% detected once. Regarding this clonotype: Its antigen is as yet unknown.

The receptor comes from a man under 40 who received the YFV17D yellow fever vaccine. This material consisted of PBMCs, taken on the day of the yellow fever booster vaccination.

In DNA, the CDR3 is TGTGCCAGCGGGTGGAGCCGGAAGACGATGAATAGCAATCAGCCCCAGCATTTT. Translation: CASGWSRKTMNSNQPQHF. V and J are TRBV6-1 and TRBJ1-5; D unclear. Trimming pared 8 bases from V and 0 bases from J, leaving 23 bases between. This CDR3 is 18 amino acids long. In germline, CDR1 is MNHNS, CDR2 SASEGT.